This T cell receptor (beta chain) was captured by sequencing in a study of T cells in Graves' hyperthyroidism and ophthalmopathy. Whole-study results and caveats: Ophthalmopathy, as predicted by the model, came a median about seven months after the prediction. Ophthalmopathy and stable hyperthyroidism were separated by a 13 V-J model. Blood also contained most expanded thyroid clonotypes above 0.001.

From RNA transcripts, TCR beta CDR3 regions were amplified. The study used the HTBI primer set for a first-round RT-PCR of the TCR CDR3. TCRdb passed the multiplex PCR reads through MiXCR, listing each CDR3 protein once. The table shows roughly 560,000 distinct CDR3 sequences, with approximately 14% occurring only once. Patients with ophthalmopathy all had a Clinical Activity Score of at least 3, a NOSPECS grade of at least 4 and duration under 3 months. About this clonotype: Antigen specificity is unknown.

This CDR3 contains 14 residues. The V and J ends lost 6 bases and 5 bases, in that order; junction bases with no gene match: 9. J is TRBJ2-5 and V is TRBV12-3 or TRBV12-4; 7 bases match TRBD2. This TCR was recovered from a woman between 40 and 50 years old with Graves' ophthalmopathy. The specimen sequenced was blood. The CDR3 DNA is TGTGCCAGCAGACCAACTAGCGCGGGGGAGACCCAGTACTTC. The encoded protein is CASRPTSAGETQYF.